What follows is one T cell receptor (beta chain) and its context. The target antigen is unknown. J gave up 8 bases and V 1 base, and 5 bases lay outside the gene matches. The germline V gene has CDR1 GTSNPN and CDR2 SVGIG (reference sequence). This CDR3 has 14 amino acids. The data belong to a study of cytomegalovirus exposure and HLA in healthy donors. Study-wide background: From roughly 180 million T cells, an earlier analysis saw 110 million or so unique TCR beta sequences. General study points: In an earlier analysis, about 90% or about 30%: the productive usage of most TCR beta V segments.

Primers for the PCR totalled 60 Vbeta and 13 Jbeta. Sequencing was performed with immunoSEQ multiplex PCR; in TCRdb, only in-frame clones are kept and a portion is missing. This repertoire shows 150,000 or so clones, roughly 75% found once; its top ten account for 11%. V usage is TRBV30 and J usage is TRBJ2-1, with 10 positions matching TRBD2. The receptor's source is a man aged 18 to 35 in good health and CMV-seropositive. The sample was PBMCs. CDR3 sequence reads: CAWSDQREGYEQFF. CDR3 coding DNA: TGTGCCTGGAGTGATCAGCGGGAGGGGTATGAGCAGTTCTTC.